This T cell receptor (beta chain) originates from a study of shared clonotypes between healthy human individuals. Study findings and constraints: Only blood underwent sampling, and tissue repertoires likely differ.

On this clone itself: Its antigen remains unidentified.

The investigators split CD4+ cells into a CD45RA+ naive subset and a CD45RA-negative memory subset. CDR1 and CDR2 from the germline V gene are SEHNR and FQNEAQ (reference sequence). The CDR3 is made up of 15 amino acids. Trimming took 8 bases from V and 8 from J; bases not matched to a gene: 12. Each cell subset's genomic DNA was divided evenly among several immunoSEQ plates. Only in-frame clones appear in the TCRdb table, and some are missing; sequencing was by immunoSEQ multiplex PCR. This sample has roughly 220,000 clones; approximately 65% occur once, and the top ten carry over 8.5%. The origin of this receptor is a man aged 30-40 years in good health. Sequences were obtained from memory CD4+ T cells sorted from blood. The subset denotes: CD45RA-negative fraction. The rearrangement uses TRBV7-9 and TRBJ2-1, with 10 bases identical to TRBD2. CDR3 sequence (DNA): TGTGCCAGCGGAGGGGGAACTAGCGGGATATATGAGCAGTTCTTC. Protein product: CASGGGTSGIYEQFF.